Sequencing of this TCR beta chain was carried out in a study of cytomegalovirus exposure and HLA in healthy donors. Study as a whole: The 90 to 150 validation repertoires were produced on the same platform as the 720 or so repertoires of the first cohort. This was reported in a later analysis.

The CDR3 is 15 amino acids. J lost 10 bases, V lost 0 bases, and 9 bases had no gene match. Germline CDR1 is SGHTA and CDR2 is FQGTGA. Measured with immunoSEQ multiplex PCR; TCRdb has only the in-frame clones, and not every one. The sample holds about 160,000 clones, 75% to 90% seen once. The study drew the donors from its approximately 130-subject validation cohort, separate from the approximately 700-subject first cohort. Material for sequencing was PBMCs. J is TRBJ2-1 and V is TRBV7-3; 7 bases match TRBD2. This receptor was identified in a woman aged 18-30 years in good health and CMV-seronegative. CDR3 region: CASSLTGGLTVEQFF. The CDR3 coding sequence is TGTGCCAGCAGCTTAACCGGGGGGTTGACGGTCGAGCAGTTCTTC.